Following are 20 T cell receptor beta chains from one sample sequenced in a study of pediatric ulcerative colitis. During colonoscopy, one to two rectal pinch biopsies were collected. Method: immunoSEQ multiplex PCR; TCRdb's copy keeps in-frame clones and lacks some. The top ten hold roughly 8% of the sample, which has 15,000 to 20,000 clones, about 80% seen once. Material for sequencing was gut tissue. The receptors shown here come from a boy aged 5-17 years who was a control in a study of pediatric ulcerative colitis.

CDR3 bases: TGTGCCAGCAGTGAAGGAGCTACCTACGAGCAGTACTTC. Translation gives CASSEGATYEQYF. This chain links TRBV6-1 with TRBJ2-7; D is uncertain. This CDR3 is 13 amino acids long. Germline V gene lookup returns CDR1 MNHNS and CDR2 SASEGT. Trimming pared 1 base from V and 2 bases from J, leaving 6 bases between.

The gene calls are TRBV6-6 and TRBJ2-1; 7 bases fit TRBD2. Germline trimming cut 7 bases from V and 8 bases from J; bases unmatched to any gene: 5. The CDR3 extends over 12 amino acids. Germline V gene sequence: CDR1 MNHNY, CDR2 SVGAGI (reference sequence). CDR3 nucleotide sequence: TGTGCCAGCAAATATCGGGGGGATGAGCAGTTCTTC. Translated, it gives CASKYRGDEQFF.

The V and J genes are TRBV28 and TRBJ1-1, with 9 bases matching TRBD1. This CDR3 contains 14 residues. CDR1 and CDR2 (germline): MDHEN, SYDVKM. V gave up 6 bases and J gave up 4 bases; unmatched junction bases: 6. The CDR3 loop is CASSLGQGLTEAFF. CDR3 DNA: TGTGCCAGCAGCCTGGGACAGGGCCTCACTGAAGCTTTCTTT.

This clone was observed a handful of times. The gene calls are TRBV10-1 and TRBJ1-2, with unresolved D. Germline CDR1 is WNHNN and CDR2 is SYGVQD (reference sequence). The CDR3 runs to 15 residues. Trimming took 0 bases from V and 4 from J, leaving 12 bases between them. The CDR3 loop is CASSESLRPAYGYTF. The CDR3, as DNA: TGCGCCAGCAGTGAGTCGCTCCGCCCGGCCTATGGCTACACCTTC.

The J gene is TRBJ2-7, the V gene TRBV18; perhaps TRBD2 as D (5 bases). The CDR3 is 15 residues long. With 6 bases removed from V and 2 bases from J, the gap between germline ends came to 17 bases. CDR1 KGHSH and CDR2 LQKENI come from the germline V gene. The CDR3 spells CASSLSFEGPYEQYF. CDR3 bases: TGTGCCAGCTCCCTTTCCTTCGAGGGCCCCTACGAGCAGTACTTC. Complete variable domain (other parts from reference TRBV18 and TRBJ2-7): NAGVMQNPRHLVRRRGQEARLRCSPMKGHSHVYWYRQLPEEGLKFMVYLQKENIIDESGMPKERFSAEFPKEGPSILRIQQVVRGDSAAYFCASSLSFEGPYEQYFGPGTRLTVT.

The V and J genes are TRBV27 and TRBJ1-5; D not certain. This CDR3 is built from 14 residues. The germline CDR1 and CDR2 sequences are MNHEY and SMNVEV (reference sequence). Trimming took 7 bases from V and 1 from J, leaving 11 bases between them. The CDR3 sequence: CASNTGYSNQPQHF. CDR3 DNA sequence: TGTGCCAGCAATACTGGATACAGCAATCAGCCCCAGCATTTT.

The chain combines TRBV27 with TRBJ1-6; D unclear. CDR1 is MNHEY, CDR2 SMNVEV, per germline (reference sequence). The CDR3 runs to 15 residues. V lost 2 bases and J 7 bases, leaving 12 bases between the germline ends. CDR3 in DNA: TGTGCCAGCAGTTTAAAAGGACTTCGGAATTCACCCCTCCACTTT. Translating gives CASSLKGLRNSPLHF.

This rearrangement joins TRBV6-1 to TRBJ1-5, with D maybe TRBD1 (5 bases). The CDR3 sequence is 14 residues long. V lost 6 bases and J 4 bases, leaving 13 bases between the germline ends. Germline CDR1 is MNHNS and CDR2 is SASEGT. The CDR3 protein is CASRITGSNQPQHF. The CDR3 nucleotides read TGTGCCAGCAGGATAACAGGTTCTAATCAGCCCCAGCATTTT.

V is TRBV4-1 and J is TRBJ1-1; D gene uncertain. V lost 1 base and J lost 2, with 8 bases in between. CDR1 and CDR2 (germline): MGHRA, YSYEKL. This CDR3 comprises 14 residues. CDR3 protein: CASSQGNGNTEAFF. The CDR3 DNA follows: TGCGCCAGCAGCCAAGGGAACGGCAACACTGAAGCTTTCTTT.

The rearrangement links TRBV9 to TRBJ1-1; the match to TRBD1 covers 7 bases. Germline CDR1 reads SGDLS; CDR2 reads YYNGEE. CDR3 length equals 13 residues. V lost 3 bases to trimming and J lost 8 bases; unmatched junction nucleotides: 7. CDR3 sequence (DNA): TGTGCCAGCAGCGGACACGAACAGGGGGAAGCTTTCTTT. It encodes CASSGHEQGEAFF.

This clone appeared a few times. The rearrangement joins TRBV6-1 to TRBJ1-2, with TRBD1 as a possible D gene (5 bases). This CDR3 has 12 residues. V was pared by 6 bases and J by 4 bases, with 9 bases between. Germline lookup yields CDR1 MNHNS and CDR2 SASEGT. DNA for the CDR3: TGTGCCAGCAGCCCCCAGGGCTATGGCTACACCTTC. Residues: CASSPQGYGYTF.

The V gene is TRBV28, the J gene TRBJ2-1; D may be TRBD2 (6 bases). The CDR3 consists of 12 residues. V lost 4 bases to trimming and J lost 6 bases, with 7 bases between them. CDR1 is MDHEN and CDR2 is SYDVKM in the germline V gene. In nucleotides, the CDR3 is TGTGCCAGCAGTTGGGGGGTCAATGAGCAGTTCTTC. Translation gives CASSWGVNEQFF.

This rearrangement joins TRBV28 to TRBJ2-5; 10 bases map to TRBD2. V lost 5 bases and J lost 3; bases outside the gene matches: 12. The CDR3 runs 17 residues. Germline loops: CDR1 MDHEN, CDR2 SYDVKM. The CDR3 here is CASSPNPGLAPKETQYF. CDR3 coding DNA: TGTGCCAGCAGTCCAAATCCGGGACTAGCGCCCAAAGAGACCCAGTACTTC.

V gene TRBV2 combines with J gene TRBJ2-7; the match to TRBD1 covers 9 bases. Trimming took 4 bases from V and 3 from J; bases not matched to a gene: 1. The CDR3 consists of 13 residues. Germline V CDR1 and CDR2: SNHLY, FYNNEI. The CDR3 reads CASSVDRGYEQYF. CDR3 in DNA: TGTGCCAGCAGTGTGGACAGGGGCTACGAGCAGTACTTC.

The V call is TRBV6-4, the J call TRBJ2-3, with D possibly being TRBD1 (5 bases). Trimming took 5 bases from V and 5 from J, leaving 14 bases between them. Germline V gene sequence: CDR1 MRHNA, CDR2 SNTAGT. CDR3 size: 14 residues. The CDR3 loop reads CASSQAGSQDTQYF. In DNA, the CDR3 is TGTGCCAGCAGTCAGGCAGGGTCTCAAGATACGCAGTATTTT.

The rearrangement joins TRBV4-2 to TRBJ2-1, with TRBD2 identical over 12 bases. Trimming at V came to 1 base and at J to 5 bases, leaving 3 bases not matched to a gene. CDR3 length equals 16 residues. Per the germline V gene, CDR1 is LGHNA and CDR2 is YNFKEQ. The CDR3 DNA is TGTGCCAGCAGCCAAGGTCCTAGCGGGGGGGACAATGAGCAGTTCTTC. Its translation is CASSQGPSGGDNEQFF.

The chain uses TRBV25-1 and TRBJ1-2, with TRBD1 identical over 8 bases. The CDR3 runs 14 residues. V gave up 3 bases and J gave up 8 bases; unmatched junction bases: 8. Germline values: CDR1 MGHDK, CDR2 SYGVNS. Written as DNA, the CDR3 is TGTGCCAGCAGTGAGACAGGGGAAGTCCGCGGCTACACCTTC. Amino acids: CASSETGEVRGYTF.

This CDR3 is CASGRDAHYEQYF. DNA of the CDR3: TGTGCCAGCGGGCGGGACGCCCACTACGAGCAGTACTTC. The chain joins TRBV6-5 to TRBJ2-7; possibly TRBD2 for D (6 bases). The V end was cut by 8 bases, the J end by 3 bases, with 14 bases between. Germline loops: CDR1 MNHEY, CDR2 SVGAGI. This CDR3 region has 13 residues.

The J gene is TRBJ2-7, the V gene TRBV27, with TRBD1 identical over 8 bases. Germline V gene data show CDR1 as MNHEY and CDR2 as SMNVEV (reference sequence). Unmatched junction bases numbered 6, after V lost 6 bases and J lost 2 bases. The length of the CDR3 is 14 residues. CDR3 sequence (DNA): TGTGCCAGCAGACAACGACAGGGGCCCTACGAGCAGTACTTC. Translating it yields CASRQRQGPYEQYF.

This clone has more than one count but fewer than ten. The chain is built from TRBV25-1 and TRBJ1-2; no definite D call. V shed 3 bases and J shed 3 bases, with 8 bases lying between them. Germline V gene data show CDR1 as MGHDK and CDR2 as SYGVNS. This CDR3 has 13 amino acids. For the CDR3, the DNA is TGTGCCAGCAGTGAGGGAGAGGACTATGGCTACACCTTC. The encoded protein is CASSEGEDYGYTF.